This entry describes one TCR beta chain. Its target is unknown. This was the immunoSEQ v3.0 assay at survey level. The repertoire was sequenced with immunoSEQ multiplex PCR; TCRdb's copy has only in-frame clones and lacks some. The repertoire holds more than 25,000 clones, with roughly 97% as singletons. The record originates from a study of long-term antiretroviral therapy in people with HIV. The germline V gene encodes CDR1 SGHNT and CDR2 YENEEA. This CDR3 contains 13 residues. V was pared by 1 base and J by 8 bases, with 9 bases between. Study-wide points: CDR3 length ranges were narrower in HIV repertoires than in controls.

Sequencing used unsorted PBMCs, obtained 7.6 years after starting antiretroviral therapy. This sequence originates from a man between 25 and 39 years old with HIV. The chain is built from TRBV11-3 and TRBJ2-1; D is undetermined. The CDR3 region is CASSLGPLDEQFF. The CDR3 nucleotides read TGTGCCAGCAGCTTAGGGCCCTTGGATGAGCAGTTCTTC.